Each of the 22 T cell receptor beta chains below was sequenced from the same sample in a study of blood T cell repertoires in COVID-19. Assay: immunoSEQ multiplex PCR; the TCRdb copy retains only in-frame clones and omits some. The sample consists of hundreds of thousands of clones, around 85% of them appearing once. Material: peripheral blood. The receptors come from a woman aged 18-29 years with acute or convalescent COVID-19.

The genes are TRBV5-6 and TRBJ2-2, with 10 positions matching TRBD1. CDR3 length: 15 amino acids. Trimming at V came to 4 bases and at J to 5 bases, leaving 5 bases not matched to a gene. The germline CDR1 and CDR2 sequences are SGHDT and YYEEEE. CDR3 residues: CASSRTGGGTGELFF. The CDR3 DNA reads TGTGCCAGCAGCCGGACAGGGGGAGGTACCGGGGAGCTGTTTTTT.

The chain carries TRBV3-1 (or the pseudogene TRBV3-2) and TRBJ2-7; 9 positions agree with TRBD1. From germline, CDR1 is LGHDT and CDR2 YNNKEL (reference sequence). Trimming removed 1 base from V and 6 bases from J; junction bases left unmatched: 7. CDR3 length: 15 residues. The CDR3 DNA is TGTGCCAGCAGCCAAGGGGGACAGGGACAAATCGAGCAGTACTTC. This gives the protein CASSQGGQGQIEQYF.

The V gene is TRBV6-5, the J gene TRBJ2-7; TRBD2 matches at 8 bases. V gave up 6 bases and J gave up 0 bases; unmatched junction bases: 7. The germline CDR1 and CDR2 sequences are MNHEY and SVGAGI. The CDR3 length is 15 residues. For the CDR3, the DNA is TGTGCCAGCAGATCAACTAGCGGCAGCTCCTACGAGCAGTACTTC. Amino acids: CASRSTSGSSYEQYF.

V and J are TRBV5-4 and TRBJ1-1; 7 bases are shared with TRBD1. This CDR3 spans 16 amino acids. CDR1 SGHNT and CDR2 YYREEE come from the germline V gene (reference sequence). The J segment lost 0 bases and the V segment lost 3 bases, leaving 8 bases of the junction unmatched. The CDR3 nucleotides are TGTGCCAGCAGCTCCGGACAGGTCGGTATGAACACTGAAGCTTTCTTT. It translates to CASSSGQVGMNTEAFF.

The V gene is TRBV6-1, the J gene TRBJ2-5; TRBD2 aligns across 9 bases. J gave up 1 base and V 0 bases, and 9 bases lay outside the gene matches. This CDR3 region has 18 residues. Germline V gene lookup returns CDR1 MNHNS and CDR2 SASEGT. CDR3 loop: CASSEAGRASGVQETQYF. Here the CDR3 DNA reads TGTGCCAGCAGTGAAGCGGGGAGGGCTAGCGGGGTCCAAGAGACCCAGTACTTC.

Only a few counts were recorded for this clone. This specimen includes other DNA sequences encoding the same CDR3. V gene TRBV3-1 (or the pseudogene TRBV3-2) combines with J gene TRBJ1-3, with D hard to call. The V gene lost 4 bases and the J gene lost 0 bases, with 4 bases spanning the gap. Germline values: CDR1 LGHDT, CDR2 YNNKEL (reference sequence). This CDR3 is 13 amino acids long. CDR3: CASSPSSGNTIYF. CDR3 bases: TGTGCCAGCAGCCCTAGCTCTGGAAACACCATATATTTT.

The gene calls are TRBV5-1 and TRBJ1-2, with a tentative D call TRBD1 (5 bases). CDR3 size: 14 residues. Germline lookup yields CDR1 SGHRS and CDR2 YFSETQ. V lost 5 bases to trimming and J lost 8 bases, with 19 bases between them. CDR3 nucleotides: TGCGCCAGCAGGAGTAGGCCAAGGCGGGGCGGCTACACCTTC. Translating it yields CASRSRPRRGGYTF.

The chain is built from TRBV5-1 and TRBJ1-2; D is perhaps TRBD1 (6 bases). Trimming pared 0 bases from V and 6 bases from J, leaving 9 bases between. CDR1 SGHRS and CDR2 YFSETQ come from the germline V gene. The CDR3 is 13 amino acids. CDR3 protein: CASSLEQGDGYTF. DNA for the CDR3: TGCGCCAGCAGCTTGGAACAGGGCGATGGCTACACCTTC.

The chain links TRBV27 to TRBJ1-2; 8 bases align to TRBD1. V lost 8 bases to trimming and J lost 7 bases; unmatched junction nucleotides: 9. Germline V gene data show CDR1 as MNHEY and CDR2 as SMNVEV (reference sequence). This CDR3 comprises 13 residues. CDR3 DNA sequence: TGTGCCAGCGGCCGCCAGGGGGCGGGTGGCTACACCTTC. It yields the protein CASGRQGAGGYTF.

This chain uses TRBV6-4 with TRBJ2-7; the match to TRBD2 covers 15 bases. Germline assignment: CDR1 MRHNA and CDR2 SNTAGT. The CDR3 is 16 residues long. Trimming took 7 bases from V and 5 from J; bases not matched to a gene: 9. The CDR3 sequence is CASTLGTSGGYHEQYF. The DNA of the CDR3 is TGTGCCAGCACCCTTGGGACTAGCGGGGGGTACCACGAGCAGTACTTC.

CDR3: CSASRTRVPYEQYF. The CDR3, as DNA: TGCAGTGCTAGTCGGACACGGGTCCCCTACGAGCAGTACTTC. The chain couples TRBV20-1 to TRBJ2-7; weak D call: TRBD1 (5 bases). Deletions cut 3 bases from V and 2 bases from J, with 14 bases between. Germline CDR1 DFQATT, CDR2 SNEGSKA (reference sequence). This CDR3 has 14 residues.

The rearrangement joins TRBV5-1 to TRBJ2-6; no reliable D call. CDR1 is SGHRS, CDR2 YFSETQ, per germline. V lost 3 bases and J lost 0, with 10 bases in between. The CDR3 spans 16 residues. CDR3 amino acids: CASSSIPSSGANVLTF. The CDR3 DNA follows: TGCGCCAGCAGCTCTATCCCTAGCTCTGGGGCCAACGTCCTGACTTTC.

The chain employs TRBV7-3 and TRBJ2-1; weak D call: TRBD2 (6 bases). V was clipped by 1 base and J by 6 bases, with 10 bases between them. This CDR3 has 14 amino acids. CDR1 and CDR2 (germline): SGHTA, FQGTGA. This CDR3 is CASSLRAGSNEQFF. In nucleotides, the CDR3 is TGTGCCAGCAGCTTAAGGGCGGGGTCCAATGAGCAGTTCTTC.

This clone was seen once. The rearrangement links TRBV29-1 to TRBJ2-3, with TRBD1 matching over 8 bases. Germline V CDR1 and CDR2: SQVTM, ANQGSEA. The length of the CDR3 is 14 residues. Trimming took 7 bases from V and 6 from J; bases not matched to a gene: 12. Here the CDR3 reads CSAGSGGKMDTQYF. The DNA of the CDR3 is TGCAGCGCCGGATCAGGGGGCAAAATGGATACGCAGTATTTT.

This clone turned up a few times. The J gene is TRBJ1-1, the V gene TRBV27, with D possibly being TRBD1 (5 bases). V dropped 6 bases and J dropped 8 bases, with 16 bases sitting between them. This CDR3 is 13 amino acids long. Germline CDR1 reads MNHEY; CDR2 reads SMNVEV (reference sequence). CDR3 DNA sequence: TGTGCCAGCAGCCCCGGGGGGGGAGGGGAAGCTTTCTTT. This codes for CASSPGGGGEAFF.

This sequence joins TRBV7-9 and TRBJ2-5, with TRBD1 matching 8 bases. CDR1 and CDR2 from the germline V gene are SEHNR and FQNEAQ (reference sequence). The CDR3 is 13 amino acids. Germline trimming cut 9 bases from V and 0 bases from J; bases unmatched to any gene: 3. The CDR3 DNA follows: TGTGCCAGTCGGGACAGGAACCAAGAGACCCAGTACTTC. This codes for CASRDRNQETQYF.

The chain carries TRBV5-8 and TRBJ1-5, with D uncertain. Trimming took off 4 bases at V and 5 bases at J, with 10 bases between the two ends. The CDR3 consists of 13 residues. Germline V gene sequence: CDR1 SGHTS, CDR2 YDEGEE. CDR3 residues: CASSLLGYQPQHF. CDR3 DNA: TGTGCCAGCAGCCTCCTCGGGTATCAGCCCCAGCATTTT.

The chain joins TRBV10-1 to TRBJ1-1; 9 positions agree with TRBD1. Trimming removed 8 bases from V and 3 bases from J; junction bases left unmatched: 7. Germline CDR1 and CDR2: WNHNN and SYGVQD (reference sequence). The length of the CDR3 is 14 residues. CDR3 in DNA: TGCGCCAGCGAACCGCGGACAGGGGACACTGAAGCTTTCTTT. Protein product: CASEPRTGDTEAFF.

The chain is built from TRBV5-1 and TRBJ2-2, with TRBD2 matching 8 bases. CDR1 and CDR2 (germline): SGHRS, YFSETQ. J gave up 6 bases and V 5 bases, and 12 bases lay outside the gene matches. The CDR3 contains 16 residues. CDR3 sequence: CASSTEAGEVAGELFF. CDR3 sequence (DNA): TGCGCCAGCAGTACGGAAGCGGGAGAGGTAGCCGGGGAGCTGTTTTTT.

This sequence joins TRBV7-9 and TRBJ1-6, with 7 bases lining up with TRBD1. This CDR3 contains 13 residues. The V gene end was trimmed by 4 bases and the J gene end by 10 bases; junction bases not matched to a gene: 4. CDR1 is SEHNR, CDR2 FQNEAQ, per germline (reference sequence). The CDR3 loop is CASSWYRGSPLHF. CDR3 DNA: TGTGCCAGCAGCTGGTACAGGGGATCACCCCTCCACTTT.

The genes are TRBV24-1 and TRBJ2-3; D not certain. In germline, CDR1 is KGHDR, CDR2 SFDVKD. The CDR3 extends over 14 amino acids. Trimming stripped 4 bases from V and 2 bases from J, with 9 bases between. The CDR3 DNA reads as TGTGCCACCAGTGACCCCACTCCCACAGATACGCAGTATTTT. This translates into CATSDPTPTDTQYF.

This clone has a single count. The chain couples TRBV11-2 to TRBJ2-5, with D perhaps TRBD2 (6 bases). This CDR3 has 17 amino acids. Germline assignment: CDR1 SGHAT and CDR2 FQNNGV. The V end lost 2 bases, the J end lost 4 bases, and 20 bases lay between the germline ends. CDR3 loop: CASSLPKGWGDGETQYF. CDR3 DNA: TGTGCCAGCAGCTTACCCAAAGGGTGGGGGGATGGAGAGACCCAGTACTTC.